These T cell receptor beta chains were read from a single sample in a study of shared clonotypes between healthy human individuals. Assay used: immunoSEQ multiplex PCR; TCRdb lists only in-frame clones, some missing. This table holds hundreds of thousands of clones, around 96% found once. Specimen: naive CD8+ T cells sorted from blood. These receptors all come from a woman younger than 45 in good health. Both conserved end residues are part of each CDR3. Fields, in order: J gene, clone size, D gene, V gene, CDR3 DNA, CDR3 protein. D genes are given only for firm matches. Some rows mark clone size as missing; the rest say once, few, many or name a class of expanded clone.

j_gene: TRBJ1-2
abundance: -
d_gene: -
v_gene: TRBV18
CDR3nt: TGTGCCAGCTCACCCGACGAAAGACAGGCGGCGGGCGGCTACACCTTC
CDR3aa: CASSPDERQAAGGYTF

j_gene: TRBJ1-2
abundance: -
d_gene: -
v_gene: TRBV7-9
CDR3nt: TGTGCCAGCAGCTTGAGTTCAGGGGATGGCTACACCTTC
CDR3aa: CASSLSSGDGYTF

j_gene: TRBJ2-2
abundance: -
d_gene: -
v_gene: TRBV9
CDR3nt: TGTGCCAGCAGCCTTGGCGGGGACACCGGGGAGCTGTTTTTT
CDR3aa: CASSLGGDTGELFF

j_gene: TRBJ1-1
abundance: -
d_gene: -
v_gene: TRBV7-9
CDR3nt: TGTGCCAGCACCTCGCCCGGGGGTTGGACTGAAGCTTTCTTT
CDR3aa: CASTSPGGWTEAFF

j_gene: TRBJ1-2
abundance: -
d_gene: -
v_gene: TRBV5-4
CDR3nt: TGTGCCAGCAGCACGGACGGTCCCTATGGCTACACCTTC
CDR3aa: CASSTDGPYGYTF

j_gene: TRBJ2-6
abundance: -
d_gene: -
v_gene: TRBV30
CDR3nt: TGTGCCTGGAGCGACCTAGTGGGGTTCTCTGGGGCCAACGTCCTGACTTTC
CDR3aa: CAWSDLVGFSGANVLTF

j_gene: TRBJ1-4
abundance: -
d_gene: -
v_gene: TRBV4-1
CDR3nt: TGCGCCAGCAGCCCGGGGAATGAAAAACTGTTTTTT
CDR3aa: CASSPGNEKLFF

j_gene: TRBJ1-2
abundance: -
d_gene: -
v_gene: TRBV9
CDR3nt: TGTGCCAGCAGCGTATCTCCAGGGTTGGAAGGCTACACCTTC
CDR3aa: CASSVSPGLEGYTF

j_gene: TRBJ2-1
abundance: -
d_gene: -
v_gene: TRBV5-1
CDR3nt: TGCGCCAGCAGCTTTGGCGGGAACTCCTACAATGAGCAGTTCTTC
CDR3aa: CASSFGGNSYNEQFF

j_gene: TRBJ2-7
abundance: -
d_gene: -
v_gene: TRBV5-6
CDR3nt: TGTGCCAGCAGCCTAGGACACGGTGACTACGAGCAGTACTTC
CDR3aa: CASSLGHGDYEQYF

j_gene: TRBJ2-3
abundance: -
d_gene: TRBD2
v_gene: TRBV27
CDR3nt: TGTGCCACCGGACTAGCGGGTCCTTTAGGTACGCAGTATTTT
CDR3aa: CATGLAGPLGTQYF

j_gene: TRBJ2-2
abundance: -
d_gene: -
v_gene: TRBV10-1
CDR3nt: TGCGCCAGCAGTGAGTCACCTAGCGCCATGAACACCGGGGAGCTGTTTTTT
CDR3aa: CASSESPSAMNTGELFF

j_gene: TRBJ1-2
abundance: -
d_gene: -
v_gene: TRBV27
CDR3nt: TGTGCCAGCAGTTTATATTTTAGGGGGGTTGATGGCTACACCTTC
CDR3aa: CASSLYFRGVDGYTF

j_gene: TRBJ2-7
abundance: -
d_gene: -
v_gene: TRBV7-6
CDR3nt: TGTGCCAGCAGCTTGAATTCGGCCGGAGAGCAGTACTTC
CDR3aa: CASSLNSAGEQYF

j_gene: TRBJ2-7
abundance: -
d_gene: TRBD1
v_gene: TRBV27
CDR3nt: TGTGCCAGCAGTTTATCGACAGGGGTGAGCTACGAGCAGTACTTC
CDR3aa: CASSLSTGVSYEQYF

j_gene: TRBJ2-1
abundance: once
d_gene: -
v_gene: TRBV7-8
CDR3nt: TGTGCCAGCAGCCTCACAGGGCGGGAGACTGGCCGGTACAATGAGCAGTTCTTC
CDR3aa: CASSLTGRETGRYNEQFF

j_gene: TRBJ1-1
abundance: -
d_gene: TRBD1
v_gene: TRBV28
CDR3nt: TGTGCCAGCAGCTTAGGGACAGGGCACACTGAAGCTTTCTTT
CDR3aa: CASSLGTGHTEAFF

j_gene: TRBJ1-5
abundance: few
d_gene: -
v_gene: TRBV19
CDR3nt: TGTGCCAGTACAGGAGGTAGCAATCAGCCCCAGCATTTT
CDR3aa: CASTGGSNQPQHF

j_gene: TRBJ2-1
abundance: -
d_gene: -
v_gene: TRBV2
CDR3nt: TGTGCCAGCAGTGAGACATTAGGGTCCACGATTAAGAACAATGAGCAGTTCTTC
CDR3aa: CASSETLGSTIKNNEQFF

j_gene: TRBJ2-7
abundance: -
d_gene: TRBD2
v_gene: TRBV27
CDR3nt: TGTGCCAGCAGTCACCTAGCGGGATTGGGCGAGCAGTACTTC
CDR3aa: CASSHLAGLGEQYF

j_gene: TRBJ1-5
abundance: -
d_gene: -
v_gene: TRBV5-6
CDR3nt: TGTGCCAGCAGCTTGGGAGGGTTTGGCAATCAGCCCCAGCATTTT
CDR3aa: CASSLGGFGNQPQHF

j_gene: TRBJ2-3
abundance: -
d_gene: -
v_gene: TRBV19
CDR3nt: TGTGCCAGTAGTTCCAGGACAGCTAGCACAGATACGCAGTATTTT
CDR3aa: CASSSRTASTDTQYF

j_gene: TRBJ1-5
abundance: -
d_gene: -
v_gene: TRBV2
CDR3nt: TGTGCCAGCAGTTGGAGGTATAGCAATCAGCCCCAGCATTTT
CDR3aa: CASSWRYSNQPQHF

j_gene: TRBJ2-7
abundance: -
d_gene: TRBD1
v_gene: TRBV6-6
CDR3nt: TGTGCCAGCAGTTTCCGGGACAGGGGAAAGGAGCAGTACTTC
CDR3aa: CASSFRDRGKEQYF

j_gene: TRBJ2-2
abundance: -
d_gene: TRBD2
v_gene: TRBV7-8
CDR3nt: TGTGCCAGCAGCGTGCTAGCGGGAACGAACACCGGGGAGCTGTTTTTT
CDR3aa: CASSVLAGTNTGELFF

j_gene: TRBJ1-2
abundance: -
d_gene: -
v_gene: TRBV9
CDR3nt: TGTGCCAGCAGCGTAGCAGGGACCCGGAACGACTATGGCTACACCTTC
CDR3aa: CASSVAGTRNDYGYTF

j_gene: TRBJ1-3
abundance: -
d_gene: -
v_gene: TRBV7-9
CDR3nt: TGTGCCAGCAGCGGATCGGGGTCTGGAAACACCATATATTTT
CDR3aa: CASSGSGSGNTIYF

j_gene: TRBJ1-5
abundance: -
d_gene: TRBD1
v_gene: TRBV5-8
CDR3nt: TGTGCCAGCAGCGCATTCATGGACAGGGGAGACAATCAGCCCCAGCATTTT
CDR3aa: CASSAFMDRGDNQPQHF

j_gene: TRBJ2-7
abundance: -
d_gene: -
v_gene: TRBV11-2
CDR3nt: TGTGCCAGCAGCTTAGACCCGGCCTACGAGCAGTACTTC
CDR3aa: CASSLDPAYEQYF

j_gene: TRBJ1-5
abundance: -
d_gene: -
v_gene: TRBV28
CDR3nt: TGTGCCAGCAGTTCCGGTGGGGGCAGGGGCAATCAGCCCCAGCATTTT
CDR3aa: CASSSGGGRGNQPQHF